One sample yielded the 21 T cell receptor beta chains listed below, sequenced in a study of cytomegalovirus exposure and HLA in healthy donors. The PCR made use of 60 Vbeta and 13 Jbeta primers. Some clones are missing from TCRdb's copy, which holds only in-frame ones; the method was immunoSEQ multiplex PCR. This sample has under 140,000 clones, with 60% to 85% found just once. Sequenced input: PBMCs. These receptors came from a woman aged 25 to 45 in good health and CMV-seronegative.

V gene TRBV27 combines with J gene TRBJ2-2; no firm D call. Trimming took off 1 base at V and 7 bases at J, with 7 bases between the two ends. The CDR3 is 13 amino acids. CDR1 and CDR2 (germline): MNHEY, SMNVEV (reference sequence). The CDR3 nucleotides read TGTGCCAGCAGTTTATTCCGAGACGGGGAGCTGTTTTTT. This gives the protein CASSLFRDGELFF.

The V and J genes are TRBV7-2 and TRBJ1-1, with TRBD1 identical over 8 bases. Trimming cost V 4 bases and J 4 bases; bases outside gene matches: 5. CDR1 is SGHTA and CDR2 is FQGNSA in the germline V gene. The CDR3 sequence is 14 residues long. DNA for the CDR3: TGTGCCAGCAGCTCGACACAGGGGGGCACTGAAGCTTTCTTT. This sequence encodes CASSSTQGGTEAFF.

J is TRBJ1-2 and V is TRBV7-2, with D hard to call. The CDR3 has 14 residues. Germline CDR1 is SGHTA and CDR2 is FQGNSA. Trimming left V 1 base short and J 4 bases short, with 10 bases between. CDR3 sequence: CASSLVTDLYGYTF. In DNA, the CDR3 is TGTGCCAGCAGCTTAGTCACAGACCTCTATGGCTACACCTTC.

The chain employs TRBV6-1 and TRBJ1-5; 10 bases map to TRBD1. V lost 1 base, J lost 6 bases, and 6 bases stayed unmatched. The CDR3 is made up of 16 amino acids. Germline V lookup: CDR1 MNHNS, CDR2 SASEGT. The CDR3 region has the DNA TGTGCCAGCAGTGAAGTGGACAGGGGGGGAGGTCAGCCCCAGCATTTT. It is translated as CASSEVDRGGGQPQHF.

This clone was found once. This chain connects TRBV15 to TRBJ2-1, with TRBD2 identical over 12 bases. After removal of 5 bases from V and 7 bases from J, the junction contained 9 bases not matched to a gene. CDR1 and CDR2 from the germline V gene are LNHNV and YYDKDF (reference sequence). The CDR3 loop spans 16 amino acids. Written as DNA, the CDR3 is TGTGCCACCAGCGCTCGACTAGCGGGAGCGCGAAATGAGCAGTTCTTC. Its protein product is CATSARLAGARNEQFF.

The chain combines TRBV5-8 with TRBJ2-5, with 10 bases identical to TRBD1. Germline loops: CDR1 SGHTS, CDR2 YDEGEE. The CDR3 totals 15 residues. V was clipped by 0 bases and J by 1 base; unmatched bases: 0. The CDR3 region is CASSLGDRGQETQYF. The CDR3 DNA is TGTGCCAGCAGCTTGGGGGACAGGGGCCAAGAGACCCAGTACTTC.

The chain combines TRBV15 with TRBJ2-6; D is possibly TRBD1 (6 bases). Trimming removed 4 bases at V and 3 bases at J, with 13 bases between. The CDR3 totals 16 residues. Germline CDR1 LNHNV, CDR2 YYDKDF (reference sequence). DNA for the CDR3: TGTGCCACCAGCAAACTCCCAGGGGTTGGGGCCAACGTCCTGACTTTC. Encoded protein: CATSKLPGVGANVLTF.

The gene calls are TRBV7-2 and TRBJ2-5; 8 bases are shared with TRBD1. The CDR3 covers 15 residues. CDR1 is SGHTA, CDR2 FQGNSA, per germline. V dropped 2 bases and J dropped 6; count of bases not matched to a gene: 8. The CDR3 nucleotides read TGTGCCAGCAGCTTATTCCCAGGGGGCGGAAAGACCCAGTACTTC. It codes for CASSLFPGGGKTQYF. The full variable domain, rest sourced from reference TRBV7-2 and TRBJ2-5, is GAGVSQSPSNKVTEKGKDVELRCDPISGHTALYWYRQSLGQGLEFLIYFQGNSAPDKSGLPSDRFSAERTGGSVSTLTIQRTQQEDSAVYLCASSLFPGGGKTQYFGPGTRLLVL.

As to this clone: At one of its ends the junction is not consistent with the germline gene, which may arise from a read error. The chain has TRBV7-2 and TRBJ1-1; 7 bases are shared with TRBD1. Looked up from germline, CDR1 is SGHTA and CDR2 is FQGNSA. The CDR3 runs to 13 residues. In DNA, the CDR3 is TGTGCCAGCAGCCAGACAGGGAACTCTGAAGCTTTCTTT. Its protein is CASSQTGNSEAFF.

The chain recombines TRBV7-3 with TRBJ1-6; D not resolved. CDR3 length: 15 amino acids. Trimming cost V 5 bases and J 4 bases, with 12 bases left between them. Germline V gene data show CDR1 as SGHTA and CDR2 as FQGTGA. The CDR3 DNA follows: TGTGCCAGCAGCCTAGCGGGAACTTATAATTCACCCCTCCACTTT. Its translation is CASSLAGTYNSPLHF.

The chain uses TRBV4-1 and TRBJ2-1; 7 nucleotides align to TRBD2. CDR3 length: 13 amino acids. V shed 1 base, J shed 9 bases, and the junction held 3 bases outside the gene matches. Germline loops: CDR1 MGHRA, CDR2 YSYEKL. This CDR3 is CASSQGDYGEQFF. In DNA form, the CDR3 reads TGCGCCAGCAGCCAAGGGGACTACGGTGAGCAGTTCTTC.

V gene TRBV28 combines with J gene TRBJ2-1; a possible D gene is TRBD2 (5 bases). Trimming cost V 7 bases and J 10 bases, with 14 bases left between them. CDR1 is MDHEN and CDR2 is SYDVKM in the germline V gene. The CDR3 is 12 amino acids. CDR3 loop: CASTTGVSEQFF. The CDR3, as DNA: TGTGCCAGCACCACCGGGGTAAGCGAGCAGTTCTTC.

The DNA for the CDR3 is TGCGCCAGCAGCCTGACCTCCGGGACAGTCTACAATGAGCAGTTCTTC. It specifies CASSLTSGTVYNEQFF. J is TRBJ2-1 and V is TRBV4-3, with 7 bases lining up with TRBD1. This CDR3 comprises 16 residues. Germline lookup yields CDR1 LGHNA and CDR2 YSLEER. V gave up 4 bases and J gave up 3 bases; unmatched junction bases: 9.

The chain couples TRBV5-1 to TRBJ1-2, with a weak D call TRBD1 (5 bases). V was cut by 4 bases and J by 5 bases, with 15 bases left in between. CDR3 length: 14 amino acids. Germline lookup yields CDR1 SGHRS and CDR2 YFSETQ. CDR3 in amino acids: CASSPDQTAYGYTF. CDR3 DNA: TGCGCCAGCAGCCCAGATCAGACAGCTTATGGCTACACCTTC.

The rearrangement links TRBV7-9 to TRBJ2-1; no clear D. This CDR3 spans 16 amino acids. Per the germline V gene, CDR1 is SEHNR and CDR2 is FQNEAQ (reference sequence). Trimming removed 8 bases at V and 4 bases at J, with 21 bases between. The CDR3 DNA reads TGTGCCAGCGGCGCCTCCAGGTCACTGCAGTACAATGAGCAGTTCTTC. It encodes CASGASRSLQYNEQFF.

The count of this clone is one. V usage is TRBV27 and J usage is TRBJ2-7; D call uncertain. Germline V gene sequence: CDR1 MNHEY, CDR2 SMNVEV (reference sequence). V was cut by 5 bases and J by 0 bases, with 8 bases left in between. The CDR3 covers 13 residues. The CDR3 bases are TGTGCCAGCAGTCGGCAGGTCTCCTACGAGCAGTACTTC. Protein product: CASSRQVSYEQYF.

The chain joins TRBV4-1 to TRBJ2-3; the D gene is possibly TRBD1 (5 bases). The germline V and J ends were trimmed by 4 bases and 8 bases, with 19 bases remaining between them. The CDR3 consists of 15 residues. Germline V gene sequence: CDR1 MGHRA, CDR2 YSYEKL. The DNA of the CDR3 is TGCGCCAGCAGCCCCAGAGGTAAGGGGTCCGGTACGCAGTATTTT. Translation: CASSPRGKGSGTQYF.

The rearrangement links TRBV19 to TRBJ1-1, with D unresolved. The CDR3 contains 11 residues. The germline V gene encodes CDR1 LNHDA and CDR2 SQIVND (reference sequence). Trimming left V 10 bases short and J 0 bases short, with 6 bases between. The CDR3 DNA reads TGTGCCATCACGGTGAACACTGAAGCTTTCTTT. Residues: CAITVNTEAFF.

The rearrangement uses TRBV6-1 and TRBJ1-1; D call uncertain. V lost 4 bases and J 1 base, leaving 7 bases between the germline ends. CDR1 and CDR2 (germline): MNHNS, SASEGT. CDR3 length: 13 residues. The DNA of the CDR3 is TGTGCCAGCAGTGGAGCGAGGAACACTGAAGCTTTCTTT. This codes for CASSGARNTEAFF.

This clone showed up just once. The chain joins TRBV7-6 to TRBJ2-1; D remains ambiguous. The CDR3 runs to 14 residues. V lost 3 bases to trimming and J lost 0 bases, with 6 bases between them. Germline V gene data show CDR1 as SGHVS and CDR2 as FNYEAQ. CDR3 sequence reads: CASSLRDSYNEQFF. For the CDR3, the DNA is TGTGCCAGCAGCTTGAGAGACTCCTACAATGAGCAGTTCTTC. Drawing the rest from reference TRBV7-6 and TRBJ2-1, the complete variable domain is GAGVSQSPRYKVTKRGQDVALRCDPISGHVSLYWYRQALGQGPEFLTYFNYEAQQDKSGLPNDRFSAERPEGSISTLTIQRTEQRDSAMYRCASSLRDSYNEQFFGPGTRLTVL.

This chain links TRBV7-7 with TRBJ2-1; TRBD1 aligns across 9 bases. Per germline, CDR1 SSHAT and CDR2 FNYEAQ (reference sequence). Trimming cost V 5 bases and J 5 bases; bases outside gene matches: 4. The CDR3 length is 14 residues. CDR3 region: CASSPRTGDNEQFF. CDR3 nucleotide sequence: TGTGCCAGCAGCCCACGGACAGGGGACAATGAGCAGTTCTTC.